The entry below gives a single T cell receptor (beta chain) sequence along with its context. These data come from a study of blood T cell repertoires in COVID-19. The authors' processing: By means of reference gene primer amplification, nucleated cell counts were estimated. The data were produced by immunoSEQ multiplex PCR, yet TCRdb's version contains in-frame clones alone and is incomplete. V and J calls and clone size come straight from that table; D and trimming were deduced from the DNA. The sample shows approximately 44,000 clones, around nine tenths of them seen only once. V lost 6 bases, J lost 6 bases, and 21 bases lay in between. The CDR3 spans 15 residues. The V gene's germline CDR1 is MGHRA and CDR2 YSYEKL.

Sequenced sample: peripheral blood. The V call is TRBV4-1, the J call TRBJ2-7, with D maybe TRBD2 (6 bases). The sequence came from a man between 60 and 70 years old with acute or convalescent COVID-19. This CDR3 reads CASSPSGGVAGEQYF. The CDR3 nucleotides are TGCGCCAGCAGTCCTTCGGGCGGGGTGGCAGGCGAGCAGTACTTC.